Listed below are T cell receptor beta chains from one sample, sequenced in a study of regulatory T cells in long-lasting Graves disease. Each CDR3 protein is one row after TCRdb ran MiXCR on the multiplex PCR reads. There are 500,000 to 800,000 distinct CDR3 sequences in the sample; around 30% occur only once, and around 42% lies in the top ten. The sample consisted of peripheral blood mononuclear cells (PBMCs), taken when the disease was refractory, from a patient treated with antithyroid drugs. The receptors shown here come from a female donor with Graves disease. Both conserved end residues are part of each CDR3. The order of the fields is J gene, clone size, V gene, D gene, CDR3 length, CDR3 DNA, CDR3 protein. A D gene is named only where the DNA matches it firmly. Expanded clones are given a class, and other clones once, few, many or no size at all.

j_gene: TRBJ1-5
abundance: many
v_gene: TRBV28
d_gene: TRBD1
len: 15
CDR3nt: TGTGCCAGCAGGGAACAGGGGGCTGGCAATCAGCCCCAGCATTTT
CDR3aa: CASREQGAGNQPQHF

j_gene: TRBJ2-7
abundance: NA
v_gene: TRBV29-1
d_gene: TRBD1
len: 16
CDR3nt: TGCAGCGTTGTAATCCCCCGGACAGGGGTTCAGTACGAGCAGTACTTC
CDR3aa: CSVVIPRTGVQYEQYF

j_gene: TRBJ2-5
abundance: NA
v_gene: TRBV5-1
d_gene: NA
len: 15
CDR3nt: TGCGCCAGCAGCTCAGAAAGTAGGTGGGAAGAGGCCCAGTACTTC
CDR3aa: CASSSESRWEEAQYF

j_gene: TRBJ1-1
abundance: few
v_gene: TRBV19
d_gene: NA
len: 18
CDR3nt: TGTGCCAGTAGTATAGAAATCCCGGGAGCCCTCATGAACACTGAAGCTTTCTTT
CDR3aa: CASSIEIPGALMNTEAFF

j_gene: TRBJ2-7
abundance: NA
v_gene: TRBV9
d_gene: NA
len: 15
CDR3nt: TGTGCCAGCAGCGTAGCCTGGGACGGCGCCTACGAGCAGTACTTC
CDR3aa: CASSVAWDGAYEQYF

j_gene: TRBJ1-2
abundance: NA
v_gene: TRBV29-1
d_gene: NA
len: 13
CDR3nt: TGCAGCGCACACAGGAGGGGGTACTATGGCTACACCTTC
CDR3aa: CSAHRRGYYGYTF

j_gene: TRBJ1-1
abundance: few
v_gene: TRBV28
d_gene: TRBD1
len: 14
CDR3nt: TGTGCCAGCAGTAGGGAGGGGGCTAGGGCTGAAGCTTTCTTT
CDR3aa: CASSREGARAEAFF

j_gene: TRBJ2-7
abundance: few
v_gene: TRBV20-1
d_gene: NA
len: 13
CDR3nt: TGCAGTGCTGTGGGTAGGGGCCTGTACGAGCAGTACTTC
CDR3aa: CSAVGRGLYEQYF

j_gene: TRBJ2-7
abundance: few
v_gene: TRBV30
d_gene: NA
len: 15
CDR3nt: TGTGCCTGGAGTGTAGGCCCCCCGAGCTCCTACGAGCAGTACTTC
CDR3aa: CAWSVGPPSSYEQYF

j_gene: TRBJ1-2
abundance: NA
v_gene: TRBV5-1
d_gene: NA
len: 14
CDR3nt: TGCGCCAGCAGCTTGGATCAGGGACACTATGGCTACACCTTC
CDR3aa: CASSLDQGHYGYTF

j_gene: TRBJ2-7
abundance: many
v_gene: TRBV12-3/TRBV12-4
d_gene: TRBD2
len: 14
CDR3nt: TGTGCCAGCAGCCGTAGCGGGAGCTCCTACGAGCAGTACTTC
CDR3aa: CASSRSGSSYEQYF

j_gene: TRBJ1-2
abundance: NA
v_gene: TRBV27
d_gene: TRBD1
len: 14
CDR3nt: TGTGCCAGCAGTCGGTACAGGGGAGCCTATGGCTACACCTTC
CDR3aa: CASSRYRGAYGYTF

j_gene: TRBJ1-1
abundance: few
v_gene: TRBV20-1
d_gene: NA
len: 13
CDR3nt: TGCAGTGCTAGTGGGGGTATGAACACTGAAGCTTTCTTT
CDR3aa: CSASGGMNTEAFF

j_gene: TRBJ1-1
abundance: NA
v_gene: TRBV29-1
d_gene: NA
len: 13
CDR3nt: TGCAGCGTTAACGAGGGAGGGGGCACTGAAGCTTTCTTT
CDR3aa: CSVNEGGGTEAFF

j_gene: TRBJ2-6
abundance: NA
v_gene: TRBV12-5
d_gene: NA
len: 16
CDR3nt: TGTGCTAGTGGTTTGGTACTTGGGACTGGGGCCAACGTCCTGACTTTC
CDR3aa: CASGLVLGTGANVLTF

j_gene: TRBJ2-7
abundance: NA
v_gene: TRBV6-1
d_gene: NA
len: 14
CDR3nt: TGTGCCAGCAGTGAATTGGAAGGCGTGGGGGAGCAGTACTTC
CDR3aa: CASSELEGVGEQYF

j_gene: TRBJ2-5
abundance: NA
v_gene: TRBV6-1
d_gene: NA
len: 13
CDR3nt: TGTGCCAGCAGAACAAACTGGGGCGAGACCCAGTACTTC
CDR3aa: CASRTNWGETQYF

j_gene: TRBJ2-7
abundance: few
v_gene: TRBV6-1
d_gene: NA
len: 13
CDR3nt: TGTGCCAGCAGTGCCCGACCATCCTACGAGCAGTACTTC
CDR3aa: CASSARPSYEQYF

j_gene: TRBJ1-1
abundance: many
v_gene: TRBV7-3
d_gene: NA
len: 12
CDR3nt: TGTGCCAGCAGCCCGCACAGGGAAGAAGCTTTCTTT
CDR3aa: CASSPHREEAFF

j_gene: TRBJ2-7
abundance: few
v_gene: TRBV27
d_gene: NA
len: 14
CDR3nt: TGTGCCAGCAGTTTTGCACTAGCTAGCCACGAGCAGTACTTC
CDR3aa: CASSFALASHEQYF

j_gene: TRBJ1-4
abundance: many
v_gene: TRBV6-5
d_gene: NA
len: 14
CDR3nt: TGTGCCAGCAGTTACTCCGGGTCGGTGGAAAAACTGTTTTTT
CDR3aa: CASSYSGSVEKLFF

j_gene: TRBJ2-6
abundance: NA
v_gene: TRBV20-1
d_gene: NA
len: 15
CDR3nt: TGCAGTGCTCACGACCCCGGCTCTGGGGCCAACGTCCTGACTTTC
CDR3aa: CSAHDPGSGANVLTF

j_gene: TRBJ2-7
abundance: NA
v_gene: TRBV10-3
d_gene: NA
len: 18
CDR3nt: TGTGCCATCAGTGCCATCTCTCCCATTGGGGATAAGGGGGGCGAGCAGTACTTC
CDR3aa: CAISAISPIGDKGGEQYF

j_gene: TRBJ1-6
abundance: many
v_gene: TRBV11-2
d_gene: NA
len: 15
CDR3nt: TGTGCCAGCAGCTACGGACGGTTATATAATTCACCCCTCCACTTT
CDR3aa: CASSYGRLYNSPLHF

j_gene: TRBJ1-2
abundance: many
v_gene: TRBV12-3/TRBV12-4
d_gene: NA
len: 15
CDR3nt: TGTGCCAGCAGTTTAGTTGGTGGCACAAACTATGGCTACACCTTC
CDR3aa: CASSLVGGTNYGYTF

j_gene: TRBJ1-1
abundance: NA
v_gene: TRBV6-1
d_gene: NA
len: 14
CDR3nt: TGTGCCAGCAGTGCAACAGGGATTTACACTGAAGCTTTCTTT
CDR3aa: CASSATGIYTEAFF

j_gene: TRBJ2-2
abundance: few
v_gene: TRBV9
d_gene: NA
len: 14
CDR3nt: TGTGCCAGCAGACCAGACGGGAACACCGGGGAGCTGTTTTTT
CDR3aa: CASRPDGNTGELFF

j_gene: TRBJ1-2
abundance: few
v_gene: TRBV30
d_gene: NA
len: 13
CDR3nt: TGTGCCTGGAGTTCGGGGCAGGGATATGGCTACACCTTC
CDR3aa: CAWSSGQGYGYTF

j_gene: TRBJ1-2
abundance: NA
v_gene: TRBV5-6
d_gene: TRBD1
len: 13
CDR3nt: TGTGCCAGCAGCACGACAGGGAGGGATGGCTACACCTTC
CDR3aa: CASSTTGRDGYTF

j_gene: TRBJ2-4
abundance: NA
v_gene: TRBV29-1
d_gene: TRBD1
len: 18
CDR3nt: TGCAGCGTTGAAAGGCTCCGGGACAGGGGGACGGCCAAAAACATTCAGTACTTC
CDR3aa: CSVERLRDRGTAKNIQYF

j_gene: TRBJ1-3
abundance: NA
v_gene: TRBV12-3/TRBV12-4
d_gene: NA
len: 13
CDR3nt: TGTGCCAGCAGTTTTAAGTTGGGGCCCACCGTATATTTT
CDR3aa: CASSFKLGPTVYF

j_gene: TRBJ1-5
abundance: many
v_gene: TRBV12-3/TRBV12-4
d_gene: NA
len: 14
CDR3nt: TGTGCCAGCAGTTTTAGTCCTGTGGACCAGCCCCAGCATTTT
CDR3aa: CASSFSPVDQPQHF

j_gene: TRBJ1-1
abundance: few
v_gene: TRBV29-1
d_gene: TRBD1
len: 14
CDR3nt: TGCAGCGTTGAAAGAGACAGGGGACGAACTGAAGCTTTCTTT
CDR3aa: CSVERDRGRTEAFF

j_gene: TRBJ1-6
abundance: NA
v_gene: TRBV6-2/TRBV6-3
d_gene: TRBD1
len: 14
CDR3nt: TGTGCCAGCAGCACCGCGACAGGGCCCTCACCCCTCCACTTT
CDR3aa: CASSTATGPSPLHF

j_gene: TRBJ1-2
abundance: NA
v_gene: TRBV5-6
d_gene: NA
len: 13
CDR3nt: TGTGCCAGCAGCCATATGACCTCCTATGGCTACACCTTC
CDR3aa: CASSHMTSYGYTF

j_gene: TRBJ1-4
abundance: few
v_gene: TRBV20-1
d_gene: TRBD1
len: 15
CDR3nt: TGCAGTGCTAGAGATCGGGGGACAGGGGGTGAAAAACTGTTTTTT
CDR3aa: CSARDRGTGGEKLFF

j_gene: TRBJ2-7
abundance: NA
v_gene: TRBV30
d_gene: TRBD1
len: 15
CDR3nt: TGTGCCTGGAACTCCTGGGACAGGGGAATCGACGAGCAGTACTTC
CDR3aa: CAWNSWDRGIDEQYF

j_gene: TRBJ1-1
abundance: NA
v_gene: TRBV12-3/TRBV12-4
d_gene: NA
len: 15
CDR3nt: TGTGCCAGCAGTTTTAGGAGGGCGACCAACACTGAAGCTTTCTTT
CDR3aa: CASSFRRATNTEAFF

j_gene: TRBJ1-1
abundance: NA
v_gene: TRBV7-9
d_gene: NA
len: 15
CDR3nt: TGTGCCAGCAGCCCCCGGGACGGGATCAGGGCTGAAGCTTTCTTT
CDR3aa: CASSPRDGIRAEAFF

j_gene: TRBJ2-6
abundance: NA
v_gene: TRBV28
d_gene: TRBD1
len: 19
CDR3nt: TGTGCCAGCAGTTTACCGGGACAGGGGGCCATTCCTGGGGCCAACGTCCTGACTTTC
CDR3aa: CASSLPGQGAIPGANVLTF

j_gene: TRBJ1-1
abundance: NA
v_gene: TRBV30
d_gene: TRBD1
len: 13
CDR3nt: TGTGCCCGACGGGTACAGGGGTTCGCTGAAGCTTTCTTT
CDR3aa: CARRVQGFAEAFF

j_gene: TRBJ2-2
abundance: NA
v_gene: TRBV19
d_gene: TRBD2
len: 18
CDR3nt: TGTGCCAGTAGTATGGGACTAGCGGGAGGCCGAGGCACCGGGGAGCTGTTTTTT
CDR3aa: CASSMGLAGGRGTGELFF

j_gene: TRBJ1-1
abundance: once
v_gene: TRBV7-3
d_gene: NA
len: 12
CDR3nt: TGCGCCAGCAGCCAAGTAAACAGGGAAGCTTTCTTT
CDR3aa: CASSQVNREAFF

j_gene: TRBJ2-5
abundance: many
v_gene: TRBV11-1
d_gene: NA
len: 11
CDR3nt: TGTGCCAGCAGGAAACAAGAGACCCAGTACTTC
CDR3aa: CASRKQETQYF

j_gene: TRBJ2-3
abundance: NA
v_gene: TRBV7-8
d_gene: TRBD1
len: 19
CDR3nt: TGTGCCAGCAGCACATGGTCTATGGGGACAGGGTTTTTAGGAGATACGCAGTATTTT
CDR3aa: CASSTWSMGTGFLGDTQYF

j_gene: TRBJ1-2
abundance: few
v_gene: TRBV10-3
d_gene: NA
len: 14
CDR3nt: TGTGCCGCCCAAGGTGGGGGATCTAACTATGGCTACACCTTC
CDR3aa: CAAQGGGSNYGYTF

j_gene: TRBJ2-7
abundance: NA
v_gene: TRBV11-2
d_gene: TRBD1
len: 18
CDR3nt: TGTGCCAGCAGCCTAAATAGCCCACAGGGGGCGAAATTCTACGAGCAGTACTTC
CDR3aa: CASSLNSPQGAKFYEQYF

j_gene: TRBJ1-1
abundance: NA
v_gene: TRBV6-1
d_gene: TRBD1
len: 13
CDR3nt: TGTGCCATCTATAGGACAGGGAGCACTGAAGCTTTCTTT
CDR3aa: CAIYRTGSTEAFF

j_gene: TRBJ1-5
abundance: NA
v_gene: TRBV19
d_gene: NA
len: 16
CDR3nt: TGTGCCAGTGCTACCCGTGGCAGGGGAGATAATCAGCCCCAGCATTTT
CDR3aa: CASATRGRGDNQPQHF

j_gene: TRBJ2-2
abundance: NA
v_gene: TRBV6-1
d_gene: NA
len: 16
CDR3nt: TGTGCCAGCACCCGTTCCGGGACATGGAACACCGGGGAGCTGTTTTTT
CDR3aa: CASTRSGTWNTGELFF

j_gene: TRBJ1-1
abundance: few
v_gene: TRBV20-1
d_gene: TRBD1
len: 13
CDR3nt: TGCAGTGCTCTCGGACAGGGGGGATATGAAGCTTTCTTT
CDR3aa: CSALGQGGYEAFF

j_gene: TRBJ2-7
abundance: NA
v_gene: TRBV20-1
d_gene: TRBD1
len: 11
CDR3nt: TGCAGTGCTGACAGGGAACACGAGCAGTACTTC
CDR3aa: CSADREHEQYF

j_gene: TRBJ2-7
abundance: few
v_gene: TRBV28
d_gene: NA
len: 15
CDR3nt: TGTGCCAGCAGTTTGGTTTTGGACGGCTCGTACGAGCAGTACTTC
CDR3aa: CASSLVLDGSYEQYF